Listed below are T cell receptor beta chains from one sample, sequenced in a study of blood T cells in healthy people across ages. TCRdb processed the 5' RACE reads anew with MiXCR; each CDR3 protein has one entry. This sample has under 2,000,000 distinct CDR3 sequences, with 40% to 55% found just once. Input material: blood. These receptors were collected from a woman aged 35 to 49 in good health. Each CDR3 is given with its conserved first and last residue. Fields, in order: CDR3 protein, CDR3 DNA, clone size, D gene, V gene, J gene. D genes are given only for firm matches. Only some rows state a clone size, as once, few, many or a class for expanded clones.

CDR3: CSVDSGGEQYF; DNA: TGCAGCGTTGATTCCGGGGGCGAGCAGTACTTC; size: -; D: -; V: TRBV29-1; J: TRBJ2-7
CDR3: CASTPRSGGNTDTQYF; DNA: TGTGCCAGCACCCCTAGGAGCGGGGGGAACACAGATACGCAGTATTTT; size: -; D: TRBD2; V: TRBV6-2/TRBV6-3; J: TRBJ2-3
CDR3: CASKPRGIIAEAFF; DNA: TGTGCCAGCAAACCCAGGGGAATAATCGCTGAAGCTTTCTTT; size: -; D: -; V: TRBV27; J: TRBJ1-1
CDR3: CASSPWGGIQYF; DNA: TGTGCCAGCAGTCCCTGGGGGGGGATTCAGTACTTC; size: few; D: TRBD2; V: TRBV12-3/TRBV12-4; J: TRBJ2-4
CDR3: CASSRIVGEVTNEQFF; DNA: TGTGCCAGCAGCCGTATCGTGGGGGAGGTAACCAATGAGCAGTTCTTC; size: -; D: -; V: TRBV7-8; J: TRBJ2-1
CDR3: CASSLVVGTGSNHEQYF; DNA: TGTGCCAGCAGTTTAGTAGTCGGGACAGGGTCCAACCACGAGCAGTACTTC; size: few; D: TRBD1; V: TRBV12-3/TRBV12-4; J: TRBJ2-7
CDR3: CSARVGTGRADTQYF; DNA: TGCAGTGCTAGAGTGGGGACAGGGCGTGCAGATACGCAGTATTTT; size: -; D: TRBD1; V: TRBV20-1; J: TRBJ2-3
CDR3: CASSLVQASSYGYTF; DNA: TGCGCCAGCAGCTTGGTTCAGGCATCTTCTTACGGCTACACCTTC; size: -; D: -; V: TRBV5-1; J: TRBJ1-2
CDR3: CASSESGANYGYTF; DNA: TGTGCCAGCAGTGAATCGGGGGCTAACTATGGCTACACCTTC; size: -; D: -; V: TRBV25-1; J: TRBJ1-2
CDR3: CASSLGRYNTEAFF; DNA: TGTGCCAGCAGCTTAGGCCGCTATAACACTGAAGCTTTCTTT; size: -; D: -; V: TRBV7-2; J: TRBJ1-1
CDR3: CASSQDEGSNNSPLHF; DNA: TGCGCCAGCAGCCAAGATGAAGGCAGTAATAATTCACCCCTCCACTTT; size: -; D: -; V: TRBV4-3; J: TRBJ1-6
CDR3: CSAISGGNTDTQYF; DNA: TGCAGTGCTATTAGCGGGGGAAACACAGATACGCAGTATTTT; size: few; D: TRBD2; V: TRBV20-1; J: TRBJ2-3
CDR3: CASSQVTLVDSPLHF; DNA: TGTGCCAGCAGCCAAGTCACCCTAGTTGATTCACCCCTCCACTTT; size: -; D: -; V: TRBV4-2; J: TRBJ1-6
CDR3: CSARRQGVRTDTQYF; DNA: TGCAGTGCTAGACGACAGGGGGTCAGGACAGATACGCAGTATTTT; size: once; D: TRBD1; V: TRBV20-1; J: TRBJ2-3
CDR3: CASSLGQPTYNEQFF; DNA: TGTGCCAGCAGTTTAGGGCAACCAACCTACAATGAGCAGTTCTTC; size: -; D: -; V: TRBV27; J: TRBJ2-1
CDR3: CASRPGGSEKLFF; DNA: TGTGCCAGCCGGCCCGGGGGGAGTGAAAAACTGTTTTTT; size: -; D: -; V: TRBV6-5; J: TRBJ1-4
CDR3: CSAQQGQGNTEAFF; DNA: TGCAGTGCTCAACAGGGACAGGGTAACACTGAAGCTTTCTTT; size: -; D: TRBD1; V: TRBV20-1; J: TRBJ1-1
CDR3: CARALAGGPDTQYF; DNA: TGTGCCAGAGCGTTAGCGGGGGGGCCAGATACGCAGTATTTT; size: -; D: TRBD2; V: TRBV2; J: TRBJ2-3
CDR3: CASSGRAGYGYTF; DNA: TGTGCCAGCAGCGGCAGGGCTGGATATGGCTACACCTTC; size: few; D: -; V: TRBV3-1; J: TRBJ1-2
CDR3: CSARDFWTGAGELFF; DNA: TGCAGTGCTAGAGATTTTTGGACAGGAGCCGGGGAGCTGTTTTTT; size: -; D: TRBD1; V: TRBV20-1; J: TRBJ2-2
CDR3: CASSRGGTENTQYF; DNA: TGTGCCAGCAGCCGCGGAGGGACAGAAAATACGCAGTATTTT; size: -; D: -; V: TRBV6-6; J: TRBJ2-3
CDR3: CASSTGIGATEAFF; DNA: TGTGCCAGCAGCACAGGGATTGGGGCGACTGAAGCTTTCTTT; size: -; D: -; V: TRBV28; J: TRBJ1-1
CDR3: CASSFRHSGNTIYF; DNA: TGTGCCAGCAGTTTCCGGCACTCTGGAAACACCATATATTTT; size: -; D: -; V: TRBV12-3/TRBV12-4; J: TRBJ1-3
CDR3: CASSVTGGAAEQYF; DNA: TGTGCCAGCAGCGTGACCGGGGGGGCGGCCGAGCAGTACTTC; size: -; D: TRBD2; V: TRBV6-1; J: TRBJ2-7
CDR3: CASSYAGAGANVLTF; DNA: TGTGCCAGCAGCTACGCAGGGGCTGGGGCCAACGTCCTGACTTTC; size: many; D: -; V: TRBV7-9; J: TRBJ2-6
CDR3: CASSEAHDSYEQYF; DNA: TGTGCCAGCAGTGAAGCGCATGATTCCTACGAGCAGTACTTC; size: -; D: -; V: TRBV6-1; J: TRBJ2-7
CDR3: CASSREGTGAQPQHF; DNA: TGTGCCAGCAGTAGGGAGGGAACCGGGGCCCAGCCCCAGCATTTT; size: -; D: -; V: TRBV28; J: TRBJ1-5
CDR3: CASSVEGIGDEQYF; DNA: TGTGCCAGCAGCGTAGAAGGGATAGGCGATGAGCAGTACTTC; size: -; D: -; V: TRBV9; J: TRBJ2-5
CDR3: CASSSTRAPDGQPQHF; DNA: TGTGCCAGCAGCTCTACCCGGGCCCCCGACGGTCAGCCCCAGCATTTT; size: few; D: -; V: TRBV7-2; J: TRBJ1-5